What follows is one T cell receptor (beta chain) and its context. The antigen remains unidentified. The data derive from a study of T cells after yellow fever vaccination. Broader study findings: Repertoires obtained by FACS sorting could include abundant clonotypes that entered as contaminants from the bulk population.

V was pared by 2 bases and J by 1 base, with 9 bases between. The germline V gene has CDR1 SGDLS and CDR2 YYNGEE. This CDR3 is built from 14 residues. By 5'RACE template switching, TCR cDNA was produced, with a universal primer site and UMIs added in the process. TCRdb itself ran the 5' RACE reads through MiXCR, one entry per CDR3 protein. This table holds 100,000 to 150,000 distinct CDR3 sequences, around 7.7% found once. This receptor was taken from a man between 18 and 29 years old who received the YFV17D yellow fever vaccine. This material consisted of CD4+ T cells sorted from PBMCs, taken 10 days after the first yellow fever vaccination. The gene calls are TRBV9 and TRBJ1-1, with a weak D call TRBD1 (5 bases). The CDR3 nucleotides are TGTGCCAGCAGCGTGGGGCCGGGGAACACTGAAGCTTTCTTT. This sequence encodes CASSVGPGNTEAFF.